This is a list of T cell receptor beta chains from one sample in a study of T cell responses to AZD1222 COVID-19 vaccine. Method: immunoSEQ multiplex PCR; TCRdb's copy keeps in-frame clones and lacks some. The repertoire holds 120,000 or so clones, roughly 88% seen once, with approximately 26% in the top ten. The material was peripheral blood, obtained 28 days after the second AZD1222 dose. The receptors come from an adult who received the AZD1222 COVID-19 vaccine. The CDR3 runs from the conserved cysteine through the conserved F or W. Fields, in order: D gene, clone size, V gene, J gene, CDR3 DNA, CDR3 protein. D genes are given only for firm matches. Clone size, where shown, is once, few, many, or a class for clones that have expanded.

D: -; size: -; V: TRBV19; J: TRBJ1-6; DNA: TGTGCCAGTAGTGTTGGTGGGCTGAATTCACCCCTCCACTTT; CDR3: CASSVGGLNSPLHF
D: -; size: -; V: TRBV5-5; J: TRBJ1-1; DNA: TGTGCCAGCAGCTTGGGACCCAGGGACGGCAACACTGAAGCTTTCTTT; CDR3: CASSLGPRDGNTEAFF
D: -; size: -; V: TRBV27; J: TRBJ2-7; DNA: TGTGCCAGCAGTCTAGGGGGGGGCAGGAGCTCCTACGAGCAGTACTTC; CDR3: CASSLGGGRSSYEQYF
D: -; size: -; V: TRBV10-3; J: TRBJ1-4; DNA: TGTGCCACGGGGGGGAAAGTGGGCGAAAAACTGTTTTTT; CDR3: CATGGKVGEKLFF
D: -; size: -; V: TRBV11-2; J: TRBJ1-5; DNA: TGTGCCAGCAGCTTATTTCAGGGAGGTTCCCAGCATTTT; CDR3: CASSLFQGGSQHF
D: -; size: -; V: TRBV28; J: TRBJ2-7; DNA: TGTGCCACCCTGTTCAGGGGGGCTCCCTACGAGCAGTACTTC; CDR3: CATLFRGAPYEQYF
D: -; size: -; V: TRBV7-2; J: TRBJ1-5; DNA: TGTGCCAGCAGCTTAGCTGGGCCCTGGTTGGGTCCCCAGCATTTT; CDR3: CASSLAGPWLGPQHF
D: TRBD1; size: -; V: TRBV4-1; J: TRBJ2-7; DNA: TGCGCCAGCAGCCCATTGACAGGGGGAGACGAGCAGTACTTC; CDR3: CASSPLTGGDEQYF
D: TRBD1; size: -; V: TRBV28; J: TRBJ2-1; DNA: TGTGCCAGCCAAGACAGGGGCGGCACCTACAATGAGCAGTTCTTC; CDR3: CASQDRGGTYNEQFF
D: TRBD1; size: -; V: TRBV18; J: TRBJ1-5; DNA: TGTGCCAGCTCACCGAGCATAGGGGGCATTCAGCCCCAGCATTTT; CDR3: CASSPSIGGIQPQHF
D: -; size: -; V: TRBV12-5; J: TRBJ1-5; DNA: TGTGCTAGTGGTTTGGCCGAACAACAGAAAAATAGCAATCAGCCCCAGCATTTT; CDR3: CASGLAEQQKNSNQPQHF
D: -; size: -; V: TRBV19; J: TRBJ2-3; DNA: TGTGCCAGTAGATGGGGAAGCACAGATACGCAGTATTTT; CDR3: CASRWGSTDTQYF
D: TRBD2; size: -; V: TRBV7-3; J: TRBJ2-2; DNA: TGTGCCAGCAGCTTAGATCCTAGCGGGGCTGCCGGGGAGCTGTTTTTT; CDR3: CASSLDPSGAAGELFF
D: -; size: -; V: TRBV4-3; J: TRBJ2-1; DNA: TGCGCCAGCAGCCAAGCGTTCAGCGGGCATGAGCAGTTCTTC; CDR3: CASSQAFSGHEQFF
D: -; size: -; V: TRBV9; J: TRBJ2-1; DNA: TGTGCCAGCAGCGTAGCCGGGGACTCCTACAATGAGCAGTTCTTC; CDR3: CASSVAGDSYNEQFF
D: TRBD1; size: -; V: TRBV6-5; J: TRBJ2-7; DNA: TGTGCCAGCAGTTACTCAGGGACAGGACAAACCTACGAGCAGTACTTC; CDR3: CASSYSGTGQTYEQYF
D: -; size: -; V: TRBV19; J: TRBJ1-1; DNA: TGTGCCAGTAGTTTCTTGAACACTGAAGCTTTCTTT; CDR3: CASSFLNTEAFF
D: TRBD1; size: -; V: TRBV7-8; J: TRBJ1-6; DNA: TGTGCCAGCAGCTCAGGGGGCCACAGCTACAATAATTCACCCCTCCACTTT; CDR3: CASSSGGHSYNNSPLHF
D: -; size: -; V: TRBV7-8; J: TRBJ1-5; DNA: TGTGCCAGCAGCTTAGGTTCAGGGGCCGCACTCAATCAGCCCCAGCATTTT; CDR3: CASSLGSGAALNQPQHF
D: -; size: -; V: TRBV7-3; J: TRBJ1-2; DNA: TGTGCCAGCAGCTTTGGGACGGTTTCCTATGGCTACACCTTC; CDR3: CASSFGTVSYGYTF
D: -; size: -; V: TRBV9; J: TRBJ1-4; DNA: TGTGCCAGCAGTCCGCATACCAGGACCGGGGGGCGAGAAGAAAAACTGTTTTTT; CDR3: CASSPHTRTGGREEKLFF
D: -; size: -; V: TRBV6-5; J: TRBJ1-5; DNA: TGTGCCAGCAGCTTGACAGCCGATAGCAATCAGCCCCAGCATTTT; CDR3: CASSLTADSNQPQHF
D: TRBD1; size: -; V: TRBV5-1; J: TRBJ1-1; DNA: TGCGCCAGCAGCTTAGCCGGGACAGCAGGGCGGACTGAAGCTTTCTTT; CDR3: CASSLAGTAGRTEAFF
D: -; size: -; V: TRBV4-1; J: TRBJ1-1; DNA: TGCGCCAGCAGCCAAGTGTGGGGGAACACTGAAGCTTTCTTT; CDR3: CASSQVWGNTEAFF
D: TRBD1; size: -; V: TRBV28; J: TRBJ2-7; DNA: TGTGCCAGCAGTTTATTTCAGGGGGCGAACTACGAGCAGTACTTC; CDR3: CASSLFQGANYEQYF
D: -; size: -; V: TRBV3-1/TRBV3-2; J: TRBJ1-5; DNA: TGTGCCAGCAGCCAAGATAGGGGGAGAAATCAGCCCCAGCATTTT; CDR3: CASSQDRGRNQPQHF
D: -; size: once; V: TRBV28; J: TRBJ1-1; DNA: TGTGCCAGCAGTTTAACCACGGGTTCTCTCGTAGCTTTCTTT; CDR3: CASSLTTGSLVAFF
D: -; size: -; V: TRBV3-1/TRBV3-2; J: TRBJ1-3; DNA: TGTGCCAGCAACGAGGCAGGGCAGAGAAACACCATATATTTT; CDR3: CASNEAGQRNTIYF
D: -; size: once; V: TRBV4-3; J: TRBJ1-2; DNA: TGCGCCAGCAGCCAAGAGACCCGTGGAAACTATGGCTACACCTTC; CDR3: CASSQETRGNYGYTF
D: -; size: -; V: TRBV9; J: TRBJ2-4; DNA: TGTGCCAGCAGTAGATGGGACACCTTAGCCAAAAACATTCAGTACTTC; CDR3: CASSRWDTLAKNIQYF
D: -; size: -; V: TRBV18; J: TRBJ2-7; DNA: TGTGCCAGCTCACCACGGGCGGGGCCCGGTTACGAGCAGTACTTC; CDR3: CASSPRAGPGYEQYF
D: -; size: -; V: TRBV9; J: TRBJ2-7; DNA: TGTGCCAGCAGCGTAGAGATGGGGGAAAGGCAGTACTTC; CDR3: CASSVEMGERQYF
D: TRBD1; size: -; V: TRBV9; J: TRBJ1-3; DNA: TGTGCCAGCGGTGGGACAGGGGGCTCTGGAAACACCATATATTTT; CDR3: CASGGTGGSGNTIYF
D: -; size: -; V: TRBV19; J: TRBJ2-6; DNA: TGTGCCAGTAGGCCGACTAGTTTATCTGCCTCTGGGGCCAACGTCCTGACTTTC; CDR3: CASRPTSLSASGANVLTF
D: -; size: -; V: TRBV10-1; J: TRBJ1-5; DNA: TGCGCCAGCAAAACCGGGACGGCGGGAGATCAGCCCCAGCATTTT; CDR3: CASKTGTAGDQPQHF
D: TRBD1; size: -; V: TRBV24-1; J: TRBJ2-7; DNA: TGTGCCACCAGTGACCCCACAGGGGGCAGTTACGAGCAGTACTTC; CDR3: CATSDPTGGSYEQYF
D: -; size: -; V: TRBV7-2; J: TRBJ1-1; DNA: TGTGCCAGCAGCTTAGAACCACCCACGGCTTTCTTT; CDR3: CASSLEPPTAFF
D: TRBD2; size: -; V: TRBV10-2; J: TRBJ2-1; DNA: TGCGCCAGCAGAGCGGGGGGCCGATCCTACAATGAGCAGTTCTTC; CDR3: CASRAGGRSYNEQFF
D: -; size: -; V: TRBV18; J: TRBJ1-4; DNA: TGTGCCAGCTCACCACGAGGGGGGGGCATTGCAACTAATGAAAAACTGTTTTTT; CDR3: CASSPRGGGIATNEKLFF
D: -; size: -; V: TRBV5-1; J: TRBJ2-3; DNA: TGCGCCAGCAGCTTGGGGGGGTCTAGCACAGATACGCAGTATTTT; CDR3: CASSLGGSSTDTQYF
D: -; size: -; V: TRBV28; J: TRBJ1-2; DNA: TGTGCCACCTCGGGGAGGGAAGGTTTCTATGGCTACACCTTC; CDR3: CATSGREGFYGYTF
D: -; size: -; V: TRBV19; J: TRBJ2-5; DNA: TGTGCCAGTCTTAACACAACCGGGGAGACCCAGTACTTC; CDR3: CASLNTTGETQYF
D: -; size: -; V: TRBV4-1; J: TRBJ2-3; DNA: TGCGCCAGCAGCCAAGCGGGAAATACGCAGTATTTT; CDR3: CASSQAGNTQYF
D: -; size: once; V: TRBV19; J: TRBJ2-3; DNA: TGTGCCAGTAGTATAGGTAGCACAGATACGCAGTATTTT; CDR3: CASSIGSTDTQYF
D: -; size: -; V: TRBV3-1/TRBV3-2; J: TRBJ2-3; DNA: TGTGCCAGCAGCCAATTAGCAGATACGCAGTATTTT; CDR3: CASSQLADTQYF
D: -; size: -; V: TRBV5-1; J: TRBJ2-3; DNA: TGCGCCAGCAGCTTGGCCCAGAGGACAGATACGCAGTATTTT; CDR3: CASSLAQRTDTQYF
D: -; size: -; V: TRBV28; J: TRBJ2-2; DNA: TGTGCCAGCGGTTCGGGTCCGTCGAACACCGGGGAGCTGTTTTTT; CDR3: CASGSGPSNTGELFF
D: -; size: -; V: TRBV28; J: TRBJ1-2; DNA: TGTGCCAGCAGGGATAGGGGTCGTGAGGGCTACACCTTC; CDR3: CASRDRGREGYTF
D: -; size: -; V: TRBV30; J: TRBJ2-1; DNA: TGTGCCTGGGCTCGACTAGAGCAGTTCTTC; CDR3: CAWARLEQFF
D: -; size: once; V: TRBV6-5; J: TRBJ1-1; DNA: TGTGCCAGCAGTTGGACGGGGCGACAGATGAACACTGAAGCTTTCTTT; CDR3: CASSWTGRQMNTEAFF
D: -; size: once; V: TRBV14; J: TRBJ1-2; DNA: TGTGCCAGCAGCCGAACACAGGGTTATGGCTACACCTTC; CDR3: CASSRTQGYGYTF